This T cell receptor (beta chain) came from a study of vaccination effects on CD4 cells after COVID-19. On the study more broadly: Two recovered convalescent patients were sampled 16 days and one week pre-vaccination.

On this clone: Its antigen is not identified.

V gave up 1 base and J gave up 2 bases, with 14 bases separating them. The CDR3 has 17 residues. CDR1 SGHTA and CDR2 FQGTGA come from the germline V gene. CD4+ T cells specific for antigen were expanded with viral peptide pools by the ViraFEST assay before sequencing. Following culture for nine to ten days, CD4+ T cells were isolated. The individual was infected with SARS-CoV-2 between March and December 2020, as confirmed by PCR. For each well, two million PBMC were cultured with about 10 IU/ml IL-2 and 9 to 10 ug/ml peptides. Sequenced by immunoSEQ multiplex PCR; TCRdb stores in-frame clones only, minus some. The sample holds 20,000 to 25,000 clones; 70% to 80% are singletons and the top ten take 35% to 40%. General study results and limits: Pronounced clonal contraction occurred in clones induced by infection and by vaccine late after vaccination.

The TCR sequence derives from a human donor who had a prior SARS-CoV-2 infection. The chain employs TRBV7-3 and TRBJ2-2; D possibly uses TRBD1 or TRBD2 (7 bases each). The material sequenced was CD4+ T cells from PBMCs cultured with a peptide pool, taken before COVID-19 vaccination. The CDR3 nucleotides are TGTGCCAGCAGCTTAAGGGGGGGGACAGCAAACACCGGGGAGCTGTTTTTT. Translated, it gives CASSLRGGTANTGELFF.